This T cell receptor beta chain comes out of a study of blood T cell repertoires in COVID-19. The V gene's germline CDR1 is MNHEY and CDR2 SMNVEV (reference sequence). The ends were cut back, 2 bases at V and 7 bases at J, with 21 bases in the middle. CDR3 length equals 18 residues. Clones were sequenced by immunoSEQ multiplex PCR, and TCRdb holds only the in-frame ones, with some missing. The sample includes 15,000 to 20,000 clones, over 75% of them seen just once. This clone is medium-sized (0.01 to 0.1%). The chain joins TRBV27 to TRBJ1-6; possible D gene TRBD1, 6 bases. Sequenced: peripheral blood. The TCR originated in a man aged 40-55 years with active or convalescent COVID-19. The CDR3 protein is CASSLALGALGFNSPLHF. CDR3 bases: TGTGCCAGCAGTTTAGCACTGGGGGCCCTGGGGTTCAATTCACCCCTCCACTTT.